This T cell receptor (beta chain) came from a study of T cells of healthy individuals. This CDR3 contains 14 residues. The ends were cut back, 2 bases at V and 8 bases at J, with 15 bases in the middle. Germline CDR1 MDHEN, CDR2 SYDVKM. TCRdb re-derived calls from the 5' RACE reads in MiXCR, one entry per CDR3 protein. The table shows 85,000 to 100,000 distinct CDR3 sequences, with roughly a sixth occurring only once. This clonotype was recorded many times. This sequence was found in a human donor in good health. The rearrangement joins TRBV28 to TRBJ1-1; the D gene is possibly TRBD1 (5 bases). The CDR3: CASSLIQGRAEAFF. In DNA, the CDR3 is TGTGCCAGCAGTTTAATTCAGGGTCGTGCGGAAGCTTTCTTT.